Included here is one T cell receptor (beta chain) sequence, with context. Since no conserved phenylalanine or tryptophan closes the CDR3, a read error is the likely cause. The table came from immunoSEQ multiplex PCR; TCRdb's copy has only in-frame clones and leaves some out. Among hundreds of thousands of clones listed, around nine tenths were seen once. This sample was taken from a study of shared T cell receptors in the human thymus. The CDR3 loop spans 11 amino acids. Germline CDR1 reads DFQATT; CDR2 reads SNEGSKA (reference sequence). V gave up 2 bases and J gave up 5 bases, with 6 bases separating them. Another study also made use of these data, one on human thymus T cells.

This chain connects TRBV20-1 to TRBJ1-2; a weak D match, TRBD1 (5 bases). The TCR was taken from a boy in the first two years of life with a congenital heart defect. Input material: thymocytes. This chain's CDR3 is CSARRGYGYTL. In nucleotides, the CDR3 is TGCAGTGCTAGAAGGGGATATGGCTACACCCTC.